The clone carrying this T cell receptor (beta chain) was detected a few times. The data were taken from a study of cytomegalovirus exposure and HLA in healthy donors. V was pared by 3 bases and J by 1 base, with 10 bases between. This CDR3 is built from 15 residues. Germline V gene sequence: CDR1 MNHEY, CDR2 SMNVEV (reference sequence). PCR was performed using 60 Vbeta and 13 Jbeta primers. Original analysis: Among the unique TCR beta chains that a later analysis counted, about 85 million in all, about 10 million were shared. Using immunoSEQ multiplex PCR, the repertoire was profiled, and TCRdb retains in-frame clones only, with some absent. V and J calls and clone size come straight from that table; D and trimming were deduced from the DNA. The sample contains 150,000 to 200,000 clones, approximately 80% of which appear only once. Each donor's status was that of a healthy bone marrow donor.

Sequencing used PBMCs. This sequence joins TRBV27 and TRBJ2-1; TRBD1 is a possible D gene (6 bases). The sequence was obtained from a woman between 40 and 50 years old in good health and CMV-seropositive. In DNA, the CDR3 is TGTGCCAGCAGTTTGGGCAGGGGTTCCTACAATGAGCAGTTCTTC. It is translated as CASSLGRGSYNEQFF.